This paragraph reports one T cell receptor beta chain. No antigen is known for it. The CDR3 contains 13 residues. Germline CDR1 and CDR2: SGHTA and FQGNSA. Trimming shortened V by 3 bases and J by 4 bases, and 7 bases separated the two germline ends. The data were obtained in a study of Ad26.COV2.S vaccination and SARS-CoV-2 variants. General study findings and limits: People who got the vaccine had more spike-specific TCR breadth than people who got placebo.

Stated treatment: roughly 18 received Ad26.COV2.S at low or high dose, single or two shots; about 5 received placebo; per-sample allocation not given. Vaccine and placebo recipients were sampled on day 63 after the first injection. Donation was by an adult aged 18-55 years who was in Boston. Data came from immunoSEQ multiplex PCR; TCRdb stores just in-frame clones and leaves some out. This repertoire shows around 400,000 clones, around 90% found once; its top ten account for less than 15%. The receptor comes from a person aged 18 to 59 who received the Ad26.COV2.S COVID-19 vaccine or a placebo. The gene calls are TRBV7-2 and TRBJ1-5; D unresolved. Sequencing was performed on peripheral blood, taken in a trial of Ad26.COV2.S vaccine versus placebo. This CDR3 is CASSLQTNQPQHF. The DNA for the CDR3 is TGTGCCAGCAGCTTGCAGACTAATCAGCCCCAGCATTTT.